The 27 T cell receptor beta chains below come from one sample, sequenced in a study of CD8 T cells in ankylosing spondylitis. MiXCR, run by TCRdb on the 5' RACE reads, gives a single entry per CDR3 protein. The table has more than 100,000 distinct CDR3 sequences, 17% seen once. Findings of the study overall: Roughly eight highly homologous variants made up a TCR beta motif that seemed to typify ankylosing spondylitis blood.

The antigens of these receptors remain unknown. The sequencing input was blood, either unsorted or a sorted T cell fraction (not recorded which). The receptors originated from a male donor with ankylosing spondylitis.

This clonotype was counted only a few times. The chain uses TRBV27 and TRBJ1-2, with no clear D. V lost 0 bases to trimming and J lost 8 bases, with 16 bases between them. In germline, CDR1 is MNHEY, CDR2 SMNVEV (reference sequence). The CDR3 length is 15 residues. The DNA for the CDR3 is TGTGCCAGCAGTTTATCGACTGGGAGTCCTCAGGGCTACACCTTC. It translates to CASSLSTGSPQGYTF.

This clonotype came up a few times. The chain joins TRBV29-1 to TRBJ2-7, with D tentatively TRBD2 (6 bases). Trimming stripped 6 bases from V and 0 bases from J, with 15 bases between. The V gene's germline CDR1 is SQVTM and CDR2 ANQGSEA. The CDR3 is made up of 14 amino acids. The CDR3 DNA reads TGCAGCGTCGGGGGTCTAGCGTCCTCCTACGAGCAGTACTTC. This sequence encodes CSVGGLASSYEQYF.

This clonotype has only a few counts. The chain recombines TRBV28 with TRBJ2-1; 9 nucleotides match TRBD1. CDR1 is MDHEN and CDR2 is SYDVKM in the germline V gene. V was pared by 5 bases and J by 8 bases, with 4 bases of the junction left unmatched. The CDR3 spans 13 residues. Here the CDR3 DNA reads TGTGCCAGCAGTAGGACAGGGGCCTATGAGCAGTTCTTC. Its protein product is CASSRTGAYEQFF.

The J gene is TRBJ2-1, the V gene TRBV27; 15 bases map to TRBD2. Germline values: CDR1 MNHEY, CDR2 SMNVEV (reference sequence). This CDR3 is 16 amino acids long. J was trimmed by 5 bases and V by 3 bases; bases with no gene match: 2. The CDR3 sequence is CASSFGTSGRNNEQFF. DNA for the CDR3: TGTGCCAGCAGTTTTGGGACTAGCGGGAGGAACAATGAGCAGTTCTTC.

The table lists this clonotype with a count of one. The chain has TRBV7-9 and TRBJ1-1, with 7 positions matching TRBD1. CDR1 and CDR2 from the germline V gene are SEHNR and FQNEAQ (reference sequence). CDR3 length: 17 residues. V was clipped by 4 bases and J by 5 bases; unmatched bases: 16. CDR3 region: CASSSGGLQGTKTEAFF. The CDR3 DNA is TGTGCCAGCAGCTCAGGCGGCCTACAGGGGACCAAGACTGAAGCTTTCTTT.

The chain recombines TRBV7-9 with TRBJ2-7; D not certain. Germline V gives CDR1 SEHNR, CDR2 FQNEAQ (reference sequence). The CDR3 has 13 amino acids. V was cut by 7 bases and J by 1 base, with 11 bases left in between. The CDR3 DNA is TGTGCCAGCACCCCCCAAAGATCCTACGAGCAGTACTTC. It translates to CASTPQRSYEQYF. The variable domain in full, with the rest retrieved from reference TRBV7-9 and TRBJ2-7, is DTGVSQNPRHKITKRGQNVTFRCDPISEHNRLYWYRQTLGQGPEFLTYFQNEAQLEKSRLLSDRFSAERPKGSFSTLEIQRTEQGDSAMYLCASTPQRSYEQYFGPGTRLTVT.

This chain connects TRBV3-1 to TRBJ1-1; D not resolved. The V end lost 1 base, the J end lost 9 bases, and 6 bases lay between the germline ends. In germline, CDR1 is LGHDT, CDR2 YNNKEL (reference sequence). CDR3 length: 11 residues. In DNA form, the CDR3 reads TGTGCCAGCAGCCAAGGATTTAAAGCTTTCTTT. This encodes CASSQGFKAFF.

This clonotype was counted between two and nine times. The J gene is TRBJ2-3, the V gene TRBV20-1; TRBD2 might be the D (5 bases). Germline loops: CDR1 DFQATT, CDR2 SNEGSKA (reference sequence). The CDR3 consists of 14 residues. V lost 3 bases to trimming and J lost 1 base, with 11 bases between them. The CDR3: CSARTGSGTDTQYF. The CDR3 DNA reads TGCAGTGCTAGGACGGGATCTGGCACAGATACGCAGTATTTT.

This clonotype was counted only a few times. The genes are TRBV24-1 and TRBJ2-1; TRBD1 or TRBD2 may be the D gene (5 bases each). This CDR3 is 13 amino acids long. V was pared by 7 bases and J by 6 bases, with 12 bases between. Per the germline V gene, CDR1 is KGHDR and CDR2 is SFDVKD. The CDR3 DNA reads as TGTGCCACCAGGGGGGAGATGCGCAATGAGCAGTTCTTC. This gives the protein CATRGEMRNEQFF.

This clonotype showed up just a few times. This chain connects TRBV7-9 to TRBJ2-1; no firm D call. The germline V gene has CDR1 SEHNR and CDR2 FQNEAQ (reference sequence). The CDR3 totals 17 residues. Trimming stripped 2 bases from V and 8 bases from J, with 22 bases between. Here the CDR3 DNA reads TGTGCCAGCAGCTTAAGTTGCTGCTGGCACGGGTCCTATGAGCAGTTCTTC. This gives the protein CASSLSCCWHGSYEQFF.

This clonotype occurred a few times. The chain recombines TRBV4-3 with TRBJ2-1; the match to TRBD2 covers 7 bases. Per germline, CDR1 LGHNA and CDR2 YSLEER. CDR3 size: 20 residues. Trimming at V came to 4 bases and at J to 5 bases, leaving 23 bases not matched to a gene. The CDR3 coding sequence is TGCGCCAGCAGCCGAACTGGGCGGGAGTCCTGGGGTTATTATCACAATGAGCAGTTCTTC. Amino acids: CASSRTGRESWGYYHNEQFF.

This chain joins TRBV6-1 and TRBJ2-5; 9 nucleotides align to TRBD1. The CDR3 runs 14 residues. Trimming took 5 bases from V and 3 from J; bases not matched to a gene: 4. The germline V gene has CDR1 MNHNS and CDR2 SASEGT. The CDR3 region is CASSPQGAEETQYF. The CDR3 DNA sequence: TGTGCCAGCAGTCCACAGGGGGCTGAAGAGACCCAGTACTTC.

In its sample, this clonotype was seen a few times. The chain employs TRBV6-5 and TRBJ1-5; D is possibly TRBD1 (5 bases). The length of the CDR3 is 15 residues. V was clipped by 2 bases and J by 3 bases, with 11 bases between them. Germline CDR1 and CDR2: MNHEY and SVGAGI. For the CDR3, the DNA is TGTGCCAGCAGTTACAATCCAGGGTACAATCAGCCCCAGCATTTT. Encoded protein: CASSYNPGYNQPQHF.

The rearrangement joins TRBV7-6 to TRBJ2-1; D uncertain. Germline V gives CDR1 SGHVS, CDR2 FNYEAQ. Trimming removed 1 base from V and 8 bases from J, with 9 bases in between. The CDR3 loop spans 13 amino acids. The CDR3 sequence: CASSLGPSDEQFF. Here the CDR3 DNA reads TGTGCCAGCAGCTTAGGCCCCTCCGATGAGCAGTTCTTC.

V and J are TRBV5-1 and TRBJ2-1; D is perhaps TRBD1 (5 bases). The germline V gene encodes CDR1 SGHRS and CDR2 YFSETQ. The length of the CDR3 is 13 residues. Between the trimmed V and J ends, which lost 4 bases and 9 bases, there was a span of 14 bases. CDR3 coding DNA: TGCGCCAGCAGCAACCTCCAGGGTACTGAGCAGTTCTTC. It translates to CASSNLQGTEQFF.

The CDR3 DNA follows: TGTGCCAGCAGTTTCGGACAGGGACCCCACAATGAGCAGTTCTTC. This codes for CASSFGQGPHNEQFF. This sequence joins TRBV27 and TRBJ2-1, with 8 bases lining up with TRBD1. Per germline, CDR1 MNHEY and CDR2 SMNVEV (reference sequence). The CDR3 runs 15 residues. J lost 5 bases, V lost 3 bases, and 6 bases had no gene match.

V usage is TRBV4-3 and J usage is TRBJ1-1, with D possibly TRBD1 on 5 matching bases. The CDR3 is 15 residues long. Germline lookup yields CDR1 LGHNA and CDR2 YSLEER. The V end lost 2 bases, the J end lost 2 bases, and 12 bases lay between the germline ends. DNA for the CDR3: TGCGCCAGCAGCCAATCCCAGAGGGGAAACACTGAAGCTTTCTTT. This sequence encodes CASSQSQRGNTEAFF.

The rearrangement uses TRBV12-3 or TRBV12-4 and TRBJ1-1; D uncertain. Trimming removed 7 bases at V and 7 bases at J, with 7 bases between. This CDR3 has 10 amino acids. CDR3 in amino acids: CASTNNEAFF. In nucleotides, the CDR3 is TGTGCCAGCACCAATAATGAAGCTTTCTTT.

Points on this clonotype: A much larger clone is a single base away; this may be a read error. The chain has TRBV20-1 and TRBJ2-7, with D perhaps TRBD2 (6 bases). The germline V gene encodes CDR1 DFQATT and CDR2 SNEGSKA (reference sequence). The CDR3 length is 14 residues. The CDR3 DNA follows: TGCAGTGCTAGAGTGAGTGGGACTCCCTACAAGCAGTACTTC. It is translated as CSARVSGTPYKQYF.

This clonotype has at least ten counts. This chain links TRBV29-1 with TRBJ2-1; 8 nucleotides align to TRBD2. Unmatched junction bases numbered 10, after V lost 4 bases and J lost 2 bases. CDR1 and CDR2 from the germline V gene are SQVTM and ANQGSEA. CDR3 length: 16 residues. Here the CDR3 reads CSVVGTSPRPYNEQFF. The CDR3 DNA sequence: TGCAGCGTTGTCGGGACTAGTCCCCGGCCCTACAATGAGCAGTTCTTC.

The chain couples TRBV27 to TRBJ2-7, with a possible D match to TRBD2 (5 bases). The V gene lost 5 bases and the J gene lost 1 base, with 12 bases spanning the gap. Germline lookup yields CDR1 MNHEY and CDR2 SMNVEV (reference sequence). This CDR3 spans 14 amino acids. The CDR3 reads CASSPRAGSYEQYF. The CDR3, as DNA: TGTGCCAGCAGTCCGCGCGCGGGTTCCTACGAGCAGTACTTC.

The chain carries TRBV4-1 and TRBJ2-7; D not certain. The V end lost 5 bases, the J end lost 3 bases, and 14 bases lay between the germline ends. Germline lookup yields CDR1 MGHRA and CDR2 YSYEKL. This CDR3 spans 14 amino acids. The CDR3 loop is CASSSTSAGYEQYF. The CDR3 DNA is TGCGCCAGCAGCTCTACAAGTGCTGGCTACGAGCAGTACTTC.

The chain joins TRBV4-1 to TRBJ1-4; D may be TRBD1 (5 bases). The CDR3 is 17 amino acids. V gave up 1 base and J gave up 10 bases, with 22 bases separating them. Germline V gene sequence: CDR1 MGHRA, CDR2 YSYEKL. The CDR3 DNA reads TGCGCCAGCAGCCAAGGGAGCAGGGAAGTATTTGGGGGAAAACTGTTTTTT. Its translation: CASSQGSREVFGGKLFF.

This clonotype was seen a few times. The chain recombines TRBV20-1 with TRBJ1-2, with D unclear. V lost 0 bases and J 2 bases, leaving 7 bases between the germline ends. Germline-derived CDR1 and CDR2 are DFQATT and SNEGSKA (reference sequence). The CDR3 has 13 amino acids. The CDR3 protein is CSARDRSNYGYTF. CDR3 DNA: TGCAGTGCTAGAGATCGGTCCAACTATGGCTACACCTTC.

This clonotype was counted a few times. This sequence joins TRBV5-1 and TRBJ1-1; D gene uncertain. From germline, CDR1 is SGHRS and CDR2 YFSETQ. Trimming took off 2 bases at V and 8 bases at J, with 13 bases between the two ends. This CDR3 contains 13 residues. CDR3 in amino acids: CASSFWGTSEAFF. CDR3 bases: TGCGCCAGCAGCTTTTGGGGAACATCGGAAGCTTTCTTT.

This chain uses TRBV28 with TRBJ2-1, with D maybe TRBD2 (6 bases). The germline V and J ends were trimmed by 4 bases and 8 bases, with 12 bases remaining between them. Germline V CDR1 and CDR2: MDHEN, SYDVKM. This CDR3 contains 13 residues. This CDR3 reads CASSSPTSDEQFF. CDR3 sequence (DNA): TGTGCCAGCAGTTCCCCGACTAGTGATGAGCAGTTCTTC.

This clonotype has just a few counts. The V and J genes are TRBV27 and TRBJ2-7; 9 bases are shared with TRBD2. This CDR3 has 14 residues. Per the germline V gene, CDR1 is MNHEY and CDR2 is SMNVEV (reference sequence). After removal of 5 bases from V and 3 bases from J, the junction contained 5 bases not matched to a gene. The CDR3 protein is CASSASGVYYEQYF. DNA of the CDR3: TGTGCCAGCAGTGCTAGCGGGGTATACTACGAGCAGTACTTC.